These 22 T cell receptor beta chains were sequenced from one sample in a study of human T cells and chemical hapten exposure. One entry per CDR3 protein results from TCRdb running MiXCR on the RACE reads. Of 60,000 to 75,000 distinct CDR3 sequences listed, approximately 6.7% are singletons. Time point of the sample: pre-sensitization, week 0. Described treatment: therapeutic diphenylcyclopropenone sensitization with weekly scalp DPC. This specimen consisted of whole blood, obtained in connection with sensitization to the hapten diphenylcyclopropenone (DPC). These receptors all come from a woman in her thirties with alopecia areata. Some clones in this sample may be carry-over from other donors' samples.

This clonotype was recorded many times. The J gene is TRBJ1-5, the V gene TRBV12-3 or TRBV12-4; 8 nucleotides align to TRBD1. V was pared by 2 bases and J by 2 bases, with 2 bases of the junction left unmatched. CDR3 length equals 15 residues. The CDR3 nucleotides are TGTGCCAGCAGTTTATTGGACAGGGGCAATCAGCCCCAGCATTTT. Translating gives CASSLLDRGNQPQHF.

The rearrangement uses TRBV20-1 and TRBJ1-2, with 7 bases lining up with TRBD1. CDR3 size: 14 residues. The ends lost 2 bases at V and 12 bases at J; junction bases unmatched: 15. Per the germline V gene, CDR1 is DFQATT and CDR2 is SNEGSKA (reference sequence). The CDR3 here is CSARPPGTAVGDTF. CDR3 bases: TGCAGTGCTAGACCCCCAGGGACAGCCGTCGGCGACACCTTC.

This clonotype has a count of ten or more. The genes are TRBV12-3 or TRBV12-4 and TRBJ1-1; a weak D match, TRBD1 (6 bases). V gave up 3 bases and J gave up 6 bases, with 11 bases separating them. The CDR3 is 13 amino acids. The CDR3 sequence is CASSLHRVSEAFF. CDR3 DNA sequence: TGTGCCAGCAGTTTGCACAGGGTCTCTGAAGCTTTCTTT.

In this sample, this clonotype turned up many times. V usage is TRBV5-1 and J usage is TRBJ2-1; 12 nucleotides align to TRBD1. Losses at the gene ends were 0 bases for V and 8 bases for J; bases not matched to a gene: 6. In germline, CDR1 is SGHRS, CDR2 YFSETQ. The CDR3 is made up of 16 amino acids. CDR3 nucleotide sequence: TGCGCCAGCAGCTTGGGGGGGACAGGGGGCTGGCATGAGCAGTTCTTC. Its protein product is CASSLGGTGGWHEQFF.

This clonotype was seen repeatedly, ten times or more. V and J are TRBV5-1 and TRBJ2-5; D unresolved. V lost 0 bases and J 1 base, leaving 4 bases between the germline ends. The CDR3 length is 13 residues. Looked up from germline, CDR1 is SGHRS and CDR2 is YFSETQ. CDR3 bases: TGCGCCAGCAGCTTGGGGGGCCAAGAGACCCAGTACTTC. This sequence encodes CASSLGGQETQYF.

This clonotype was observed a few times. The chain combines TRBV20-1 with TRBJ2-3; 10 bases align to TRBD2. CDR1 and CDR2 (germline): DFQATT, SNEGSKA (reference sequence). This CDR3 has 15 amino acids. Germline trimming cut 6 bases from V and 6 bases from J; bases unmatched to any gene: 12. This chain's CDR3 is CSAQRGDSGGDTQYF. Here the CDR3 DNA reads TGCAGTGCCCAGAGGGGTGATAGCGGGGGGGATACGCAGTATTTT.

This clonotype appeared a few times. The chain is built from TRBV11-2 and TRBJ2-3; D perhaps matches TRBD2 (5 bases). The CDR3 totals 17 residues. The ends were cut back, 2 bases at V and 2 bases at J, with 17 bases in the middle. Germline V CDR1 and CDR2: SGHAT, FQNNGV. CDR3 DNA: TGTGCCAGCAGCTTACTCCGCGTAGCGTGGTACACAGATACGCAGTATTTT. Its protein is CASSLLRVAWYTDTQYF.

This clonotype has ten or more counts. The rearrangement joins TRBV11-2 to TRBJ2-3; possibly TRBD2 for D (5 bases). CDR3 length equals 15 residues. V gave up 0 bases and J gave up 2 bases, with 9 bases separating them. The germline gives CDR1 SGHAT, CDR2 FQNNGV. In DNA form, the CDR3 reads TGTGCCAGCAGCTTAGACGTGAGGGCCACAGATACGCAGTATTTT. Its translation is CASSLDVRATDTQYF.

This clonotype was seen many times. This chain connects TRBV7-9 to TRBJ2-1; unclear D gene. Trimming removed 1 base from V and 11 bases from J, with 9 bases in between. The CDR3 loop spans 12 amino acids. CDR1 is SEHNR and CDR2 is FQNEAQ in the germline V gene (reference sequence). CDR3: CASSLEQKKQFF. The CDR3 DNA follows: TGTGCCAGCAGCTTAGAGCAGAAGAAGCAGTTCTTC. Complete variable domain (other parts from reference TRBV7-9 and TRBJ2-1): DTGVSQNPRHKITKRGQNVTFRCDPISEHNRLYWYRQTLGQGPEFLTYFQNEAQLEKSRLLSDRFSAERPKGSFSTLEIQRTEQGDSAMYLCASSLEQKKQFFGPGTRLTVL.

This clonotype came up many times. The chain joins TRBV12-3 or TRBV12-4 to TRBJ1-3; 9 bases line up with TRBD1. CDR3 length: 14 amino acids. V shed 4 bases, J shed 4 bases, and the junction held 2 bases outside the gene matches. CDR3 sequence reads: CASSSGTGGNTIYF. The CDR3 nucleotides are TGTGCCAGCAGTTCCGGGACAGGGGGAAACACCATATATTTT.

The chain links TRBV7-2 to TRBJ2-1; 8 bases fit TRBD2. Germline-derived CDR1 and CDR2 are SGHTA and FQGNSA. The V gene end was trimmed by 5 bases and the J gene end by 2 bases; junction bases not matched to a gene: 5. The CDR3 sequence is 15 residues long. The chain's CDR3 is CASSARGGAYNEQFF. CDR3 coding DNA: TGTGCCAGCAGCGCCCGGGGGGGGGCCTACAATGAGCAGTTCTTC.

This clonotype was seen ten or more times. V usage is TRBV13 and J usage is TRBJ1-1, with 7 bases aligning to TRBD1. With V trimmed by 3 bases and J by 1 base, 2 bases remained unmatched. CDR3 length equals 14 residues. Germline CDR1 is PRHDT and CDR2 is FYEKMQ (reference sequence). Here the CDR3 DNA reads TGTGCCAGCAGCTTGAGGGACAGGAACACTGAAGCTTTCTTT. The encoded protein is CASSLRDRNTEAFF.

In its sample, this clonotype was seen many times. The chain joins TRBV5-1 to TRBJ1-4; D remains ambiguous. The CDR3 is 15 amino acids. Germline-derived CDR1 and CDR2 are SGHRS and YFSETQ. Deletions cut 0 bases from V and 0 bases from J, with 6 bases between. CDR3 in DNA: TGCGCCAGCAGCTTGGCCCAGGCAACTAATGAAAAACTGTTTTTT. It codes for CASSLAQATNEKLFF.

This clonotype appeared many times. The chain's CDR3 is CASSLGGQYNEQFF. The CDR3 DNA follows: TGTGCCAGCAGCTTAGGGGGACAGTACAATGAGCAGTTCTTC. The genes are TRBV11-2 and TRBJ2-1, with 7 nucleotides matching TRBD1. The germline V gene encodes CDR1 SGHAT and CDR2 FQNNGV. Germline trimming cut 1 base from V and 4 bases from J; bases unmatched to any gene: 1. The CDR3 is made up of 14 amino acids.

In this sample, this clonotype turned up many times. The rearrangement joins TRBV6-5 to TRBJ2-7; the D call may be TRBD1 or TRBD2 (7 bases each). CDR3 length: 17 amino acids. Germline V gene sequence: CDR1 MNHEY, CDR2 SVGAGI. The V end lost 5 bases, the J end lost 4 bases, and 24 bases lay between the germline ends. The CDR3 region is CASSPHPQGGVLYEQYF. Written as DNA, the CDR3 is TGTGCCAGCAGTCCGCACCCGCAGGGGGGGGTTCTGTACGAGCAGTACTTC.

This clonotype was observed many times. This chain connects TRBV29-1 to TRBJ1-1, with a possible D match to TRBD1 (5 bases). V was trimmed by 8 bases and J by 5 bases, leaving 15 bases between them. Germline V gene sequence: CDR1 SQVTM, CDR2 ANQGSEA. This CDR3 comprises 12 residues. CDR3 sequence: CSSRVRGTEAFF. The CDR3 coding sequence is TGCAGCTCCAGGGTCCGGGGAACTGAAGCTTTCTTT.

Only a few counts were recorded for this clonotype. A junction boundary mismatches the germline segment, possibly from a read error. This chain uses TRBV20-1 with TRBJ1-2; no reliable D call. This CDR3 region has 14 residues. Per germline, CDR1 DFQATT and CDR2 SNEGSKA (reference sequence). CDR3 bases: TGCAGTGCTAGACCAGGAGGTTCGGGCTATGGCGACACCTTC. This sequence encodes CSARPGGSGYGDTF.

This clonotype has ten or more counts. V usage is TRBV28 and J usage is TRBJ1-5; D is unclear. CDR1 is MDHEN and CDR2 is SYDVKM in the germline V gene. V dropped 7 bases and J dropped 2 bases, with 6 bases sitting between them. The CDR3 is 12 amino acids. The CDR3 here is CASMIGNQPQHF. The CDR3 DNA is TGTGCCAGCATGATAGGCAATCAGCCCCAGCATTTT.

V gene TRBV7-2 combines with J gene TRBJ1-1; D remains unclear. Germline values: CDR1 SGHTA, CDR2 FQGNSA. This CDR3 contains 16 residues. The V gene lost 0 bases and the J gene lost 1 base, with 12 bases spanning the gap. CDR3 loop: CASSLALSGKNTEAFF. The DNA for the CDR3 is TGTGCCAGCAGCTTAGCGCTTTCAGGAAAGAACACTGAAGCTTTCTTT.

This clonotype was seen a handful of times. The V gene is TRBV5-1, the J gene TRBJ1-6; possible D gene TRBD1, 6 bases. V shed 0 bases and J shed 7 bases, with 11 bases lying between them. The CDR3 spans 15 residues. Germline assignment: CDR1 SGHRS and CDR2 YFSETQ. CDR3: CASSLGPTGNSPLHF. Written as DNA, the CDR3 is TGCGCCAGCAGCTTGGGGCCTACAGGGAATTCACCCCTCCACTTT.

This clonotype was observed at least ten times. The V and J genes are TRBV20-1 and TRBJ1-1; D is perhaps TRBD1 (6 bases). Germline loops: CDR1 DFQATT, CDR2 SNEGSKA (reference sequence). The CDR3 contains 15 residues. V lost 3 bases and J lost 4, with 18 bases in between. The CDR3 spells CSAREEGGGGTEAFF. CDR3 in DNA: TGCAGTGCTAGGGAGGAGGGGGGCGGTGGCACTGAAGCTTTCTTT.

In its sample, this clonotype was seen many times. The chain is built from TRBV29-1 and TRBJ1-1, with 7 bases aligning to TRBD1. Germline V gene data show CDR1 as SQVTM and CDR2 as ANQGSEA. Trimming took 6 bases from V and 3 from J; bases not matched to a gene: 10. The CDR3 runs 14 residues. The CDR3 protein is CSVQHRGGHTEAFF. CDR3 nucleotide sequence: TGCAGCGTCCAACACAGGGGTGGTCACACTGAAGCTTTCTTT.